This TCR beta chain was captured in a study of OX40 agonist ivuxolimab in advanced cancers. Germline-derived CDR1 and CDR2 are SGHRS and YFSETQ. This CDR3 spans 13 amino acids. With 4 bases removed from V and 0 bases from J, the gap between germline ends came to 8 bases. The method was immunoSEQ multiplex PCR; TCRdb's version includes in-frame clones alone and lacks a portion of them. The data show over 15,000 clones, with roughly four fifths seen just once and 2% to 2.5% held by the top ten. Study-wide points: In the expanded peripheral T cells, antigen specificity was never determined.

About this clone: Antigen unknown.

The rearrangement uses TRBV5-1 and TRBJ2-7; TRBD1 is a possible D gene (6 bases). This TCR was recovered from an adult with an advanced solid tumor such as melanoma, head and neck, liver or kidney cancer. Sequences were derived from CD4+ or CD8+ T cells sorted from blood, sampled in a trial of the OX40 agonist ivuxolimab. CDR3 amino acids: CASSQGSSYEQYF. The CDR3 bases are TGCGCCAGCAGCCAGGGGTCCTCCTACGAGCAGTACTTC.